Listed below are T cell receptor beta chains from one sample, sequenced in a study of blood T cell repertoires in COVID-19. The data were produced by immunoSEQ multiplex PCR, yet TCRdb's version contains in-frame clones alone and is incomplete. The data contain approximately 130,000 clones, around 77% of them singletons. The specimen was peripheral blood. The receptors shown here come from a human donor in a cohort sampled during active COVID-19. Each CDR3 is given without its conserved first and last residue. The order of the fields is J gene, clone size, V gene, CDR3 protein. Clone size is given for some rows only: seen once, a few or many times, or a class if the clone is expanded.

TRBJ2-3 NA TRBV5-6 ASTVALLAGGADTQY
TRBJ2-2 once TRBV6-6 ASSPTGAGELF
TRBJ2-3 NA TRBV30 AWSDYGTGGAADTQY
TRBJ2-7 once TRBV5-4 ASRPGTGVEQY
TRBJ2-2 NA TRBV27 ASSLGGAGELF
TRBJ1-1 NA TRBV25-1 ASSTGSYTEAF
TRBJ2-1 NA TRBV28 ASSFAYEQF
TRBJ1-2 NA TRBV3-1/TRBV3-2 ASSPSPPTEIGVYGYT
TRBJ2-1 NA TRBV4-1 ASSQVASGGQF
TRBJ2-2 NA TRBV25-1 ASSVDRAGTGELF
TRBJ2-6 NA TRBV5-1 ASSLDSSGANVLT
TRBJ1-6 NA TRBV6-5 ASSRQPDDSPLH